This T cell receptor beta chain was documented in a study of T cell changes during pregnancy in multiple sclerosis. CDR1 is MGHDK and CDR2 is SYGVNS in the germline V gene. The CDR3 loop spans 15 amino acids. Trimming left V 4 bases short and J 3 bases short, with 16 bases between. TCRdb keeps only in-frame clones here, not all; method: immunoSEQ multiplex PCR. The sample has fewer than 70,000 clones, around 92% seen once. This TCR was recovered from a female donor in good health, enrolled as a control in a pregnancy study. The material sequenced was CD8+ T cells from peripheral blood mononuclear cells, taken in the third trimester of pregnancy. The chain recombines TRBV25-1 with TRBJ2-7; D possibly corresponds to TRBD1 (7 bases). The CDR3 DNA is TGTGCCAGCAGTGCGGAGGGGGCGTTAGACTACGAGCAGTACTTC. Translated: CASSAEGALDYEQYF.